These 10 T cell receptor beta chains came from one sample sequenced in a study of blood T cell repertoires in COVID-19. Sequencing was performed with immunoSEQ multiplex PCR; in TCRdb, only in-frame clones are kept and a portion is missing. The sample records roughly 370,000 clones, roughly 89% being singletons. Sequencing was performed on PBMCs or T cells enriched from blood (not recorded which). The origin of the receptors is a woman between 50 and 59 years old who had recovered from COVID-19.

This clone appeared a single time. The V call is TRBV23-1, the J call TRBJ2-1, with D maybe TRBD2 (7 bases). TRBV23-1 is labeled an ORF, and its function is uncertain. Trimming cost V 2 bases and J 4 bases, with 12 bases left between them. The CDR3 covers 15 residues. The CDR3 reads CASSQKGGAYNEQFF. Here the CDR3 DNA reads TGCGCCAGCAGTCAAAAGGGGGGGGCTTACAATGAGCAGTTCTTC.

V gene TRBV2 combines with J gene TRBJ2-3, with a possible D match to TRBD2 (5 bases). The germline V gene has CDR1 SNHLY and CDR2 FYNNEI. CDR3 length equals 14 residues. V lost 7 bases and J lost 6, with 17 bases in between. As DNA, the CDR3 is TGTGCCAGCAATCCGGTTCTGAGAGGGGATACGCAGTATTTT. This sequence encodes CASNPVLRGDTQYF.

The V and J genes are TRBV11-2 and TRBJ1-1; no clear D. CDR3 size: 14 residues. Germline V CDR1 and CDR2: SGHAT, FQNNGV. With 5 bases removed from V and 4 bases from J, the gap between germline ends came to 14 bases. The CDR3 DNA reads as TGTGCCAGCAGCGACACACAGCTCGGCACTGAAGCTTTCTTT. Protein: CASSDTQLGTEAFF. The whole variable domain, remainder taken from reference TRBV11-2 and TRBJ1-1, is EAGVAQSPRYKIIEKRQSVAFWCNPISGHATLYWYQQILGQGPKLLIQFQNNGVVDDSQLPKDRFSAERLKGVDSTLKIQPAKLEDSAVYLCASSDTQLGTEAFFGQGTRLTVV.

The rearrangement joins TRBV12-3 or TRBV12-4 to TRBJ2-4, with D perhaps matching TRBD1 (6 bases). The CDR3 has 13 amino acids. V gave up 6 bases and J gave up 7 bases, with 13 bases separating them. The CDR3 region has the DNA TGTGCCAGCAGCCAGGGGACGGTGAACATTCAGTACTTC. Its translation is CASSQGTVNIQYF.

This chain connects TRBV5-4 to TRBJ2-7; 10 positions agree with TRBD1. Per germline, CDR1 SGHNT and CDR2 YYREEE (reference sequence). Trimming at V came to 4 bases and at J to 4 bases, leaving 5 bases not matched to a gene. The CDR3 has 14 residues. The CDR3 loop is CASSTTGGRYEQYF. Written as DNA, the CDR3 is TGTGCCAGCAGCACGACAGGGGGCAGGTACGAGCAGTACTTC.

This clone was seen just once. The CDR3 loop is CASSHRTGGYGYTF. In nucleotides, the CDR3 is TGTGCCAGCAGCCATAGGACAGGGGGGTATGGCTACACCTTC. The rearrangement uses TRBV3-1 (or the pseudogene TRBV3-2) and TRBJ1-2, with 10 bases lining up with TRBD1. The CDR3 loop spans 14 amino acids. J gave up 5 bases and V 3 bases, and 3 bases lay outside the gene matches. The germline CDR1 and CDR2 sequences are LGHDT and YNNKEL (reference sequence).

For this clone: The junction departs from germline at one end; a sequencing error may be responsible. The chain uses TRBV27 and TRBJ2-7; TRBD2 agrees at 8 bases. Germline assignment: CDR1 MNHEY and CDR2 SMNVEV (reference sequence). CDR3 length equals 11 residues. The CDR3 is CASSSTSELHF. The CDR3 nucleotides read TGTGCCAGCAGTTCGACTAGCGAATTACACTTC.

CDR3 protein: CASSANIANYGYTF. The CDR3 DNA reads TGTGCCAGCAGTGCGAATATAGCTAACTATGGCTACACCTTC. The rearrangement uses TRBV28 and TRBJ1-2; D remains ambiguous. V lost 5 bases, J lost 0 bases, and 10 bases lay in between. The CDR3 length is 14 residues. CDR1 and CDR2 from the germline V gene are MDHEN and SYDVKM.

This clone was found once. This chain uses TRBV12-5 with TRBJ1-3, with D perhaps matching TRBD1 (5 bases). CDR1 is LGHNT and CDR2 is FRNRAP in the germline V gene. V dropped 0 bases and J dropped 9 bases, with 15 bases sitting between them. This CDR3 is 15 amino acids long. The CDR3 loop reads CASGLVRAEFFTIYF. The CDR3 bases are TGTGCTAGTGGTTTGGTCAGGGCGGAGTTCTTCACCATATATTTT.

This clone was seen once. J is TRBJ1-5 and V is TRBV28, with TRBD1 matching over 7 bases. From germline, CDR1 is MDHEN and CDR2 SYDVKM. Trimming cost V 6 bases and J 4 bases; bases outside gene matches: 9. The CDR3 has 15 amino acids. The CDR3 protein is CASRLDRRTNQPQHF. The CDR3 DNA follows: TGTGCCAGCAGACTGGACAGGAGAACAAATCAGCCCCAGCATTTT.